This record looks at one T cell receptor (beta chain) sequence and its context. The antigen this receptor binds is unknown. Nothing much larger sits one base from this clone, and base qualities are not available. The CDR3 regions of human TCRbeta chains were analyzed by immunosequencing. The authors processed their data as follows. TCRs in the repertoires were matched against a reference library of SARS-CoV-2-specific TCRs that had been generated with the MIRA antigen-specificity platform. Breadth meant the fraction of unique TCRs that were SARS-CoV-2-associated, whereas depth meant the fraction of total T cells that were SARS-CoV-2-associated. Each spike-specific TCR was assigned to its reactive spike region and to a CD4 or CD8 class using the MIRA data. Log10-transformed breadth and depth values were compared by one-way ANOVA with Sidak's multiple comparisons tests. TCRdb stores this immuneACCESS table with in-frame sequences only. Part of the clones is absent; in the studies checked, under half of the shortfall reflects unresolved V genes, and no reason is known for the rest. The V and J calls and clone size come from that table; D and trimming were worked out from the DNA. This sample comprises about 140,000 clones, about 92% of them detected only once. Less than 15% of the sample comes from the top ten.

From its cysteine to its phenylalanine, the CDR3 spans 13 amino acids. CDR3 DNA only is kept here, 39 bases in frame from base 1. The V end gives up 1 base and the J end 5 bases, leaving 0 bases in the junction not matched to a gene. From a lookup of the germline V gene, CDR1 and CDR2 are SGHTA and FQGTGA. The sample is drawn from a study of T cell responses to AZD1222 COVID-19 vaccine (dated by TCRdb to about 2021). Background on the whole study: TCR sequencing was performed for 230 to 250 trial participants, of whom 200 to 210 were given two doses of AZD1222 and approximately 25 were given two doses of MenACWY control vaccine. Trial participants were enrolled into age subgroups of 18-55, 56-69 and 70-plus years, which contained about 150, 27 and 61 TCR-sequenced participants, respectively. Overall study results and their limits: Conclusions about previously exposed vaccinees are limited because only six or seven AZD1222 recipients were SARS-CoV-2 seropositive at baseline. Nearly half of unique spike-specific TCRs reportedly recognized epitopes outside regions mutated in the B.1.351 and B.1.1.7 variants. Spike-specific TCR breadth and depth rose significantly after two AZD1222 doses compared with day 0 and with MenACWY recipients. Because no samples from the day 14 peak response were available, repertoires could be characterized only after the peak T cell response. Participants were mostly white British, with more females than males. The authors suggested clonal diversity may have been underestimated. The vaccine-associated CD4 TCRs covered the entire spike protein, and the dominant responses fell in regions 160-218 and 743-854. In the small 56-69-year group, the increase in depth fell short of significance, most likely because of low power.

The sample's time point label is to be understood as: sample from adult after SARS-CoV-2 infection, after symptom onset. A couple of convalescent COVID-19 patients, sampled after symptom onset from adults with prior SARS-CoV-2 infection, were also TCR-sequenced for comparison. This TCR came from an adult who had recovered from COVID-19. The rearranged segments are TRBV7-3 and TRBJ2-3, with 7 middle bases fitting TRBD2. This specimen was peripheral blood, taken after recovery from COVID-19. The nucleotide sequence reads TGTGCCAGCAGCTTAAGGGAGGGAGATACGCAGTATTTT. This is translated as CASSLREGDTQYF.